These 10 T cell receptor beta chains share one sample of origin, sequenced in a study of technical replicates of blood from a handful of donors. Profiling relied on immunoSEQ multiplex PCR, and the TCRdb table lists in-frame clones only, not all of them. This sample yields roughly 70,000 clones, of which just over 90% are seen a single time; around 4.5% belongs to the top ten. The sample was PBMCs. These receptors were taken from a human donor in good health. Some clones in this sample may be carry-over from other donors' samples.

CDR3 loop: CASSLARSGMEGVYEQYF. CDR3 in DNA: TGTGCCAGCAGCTTAGCCCGTAGCGGGATGGAAGGTGTGTACGAGCAGTACTTC. The V gene is TRBV7-8, the J gene TRBJ2-7; 8 bases map to TRBD2. J gave up 4 bases and V 0 bases, and 14 bases lay outside the gene matches. The germline gives CDR1 SGHVS, CDR2 FQNEAQ. This CDR3 has 18 amino acids.

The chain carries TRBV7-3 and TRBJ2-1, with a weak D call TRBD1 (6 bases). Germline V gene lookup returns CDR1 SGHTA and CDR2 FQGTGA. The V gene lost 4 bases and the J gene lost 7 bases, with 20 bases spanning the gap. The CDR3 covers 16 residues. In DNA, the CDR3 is TGTGCCAGCAGCTCCAGGACAGCGACCCGAGTAAATGAGCAGTTCTTC. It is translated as CASSSRTATRVNEQFF.

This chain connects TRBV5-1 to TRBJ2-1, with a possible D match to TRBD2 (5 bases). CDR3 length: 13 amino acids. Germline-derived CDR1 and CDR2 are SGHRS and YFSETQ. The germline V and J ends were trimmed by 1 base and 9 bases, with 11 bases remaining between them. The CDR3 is CASSLRARGEQFF. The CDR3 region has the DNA TGCGCCAGCAGCTTGCGGGCCCGGGGTGAGCAGTTCTTC.

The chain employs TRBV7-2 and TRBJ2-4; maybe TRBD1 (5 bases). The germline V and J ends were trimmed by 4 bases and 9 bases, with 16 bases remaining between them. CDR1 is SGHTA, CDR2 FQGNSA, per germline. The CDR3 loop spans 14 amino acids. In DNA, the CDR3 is TGTGCCAGCAGCTCTTGGACCCAGCAGGGCATTCAGTACTTC. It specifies CASSSWTQQGIQYF.

CDR3 nucleotides: TGTGCCATCAGTGACTCTGTCGCGGGAGGGCCAAATGAGCAGTTCTTC. The encoded protein is CAISDSVAGGPNEQFF. This chain connects TRBV10-3 to TRBJ2-1, with 9 bases that match TRBD2. The ends lost 3 bases at V and 7 bases at J; junction bases unmatched: 10. The CDR3 consists of 16 residues. Germline loops: CDR1 ENHRY, CDR2 SYGVKD.

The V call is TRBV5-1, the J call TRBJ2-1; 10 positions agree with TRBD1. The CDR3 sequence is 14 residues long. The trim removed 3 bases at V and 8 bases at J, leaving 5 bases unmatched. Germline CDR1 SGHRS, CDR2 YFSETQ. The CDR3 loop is CASSSGTGVDEQFF. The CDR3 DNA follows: TGCGCCAGCAGCTCCGGGACAGGGGTGGATGAGCAGTTCTTC.

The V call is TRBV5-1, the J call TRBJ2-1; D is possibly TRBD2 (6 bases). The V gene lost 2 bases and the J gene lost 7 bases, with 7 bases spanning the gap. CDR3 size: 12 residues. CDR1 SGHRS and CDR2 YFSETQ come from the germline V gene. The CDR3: CASSFSGNEQFF. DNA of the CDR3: TGCGCCAGCAGCTTTAGCGGTAATGAGCAGTTCTTC.

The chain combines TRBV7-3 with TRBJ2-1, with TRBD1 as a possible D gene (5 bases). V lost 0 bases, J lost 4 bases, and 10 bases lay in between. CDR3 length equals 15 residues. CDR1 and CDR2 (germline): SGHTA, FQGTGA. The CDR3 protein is CASSLTGAGYNEQFF. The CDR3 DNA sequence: TGTGCCAGCAGCTTAACAGGGGCAGGGTACAATGAGCAGTTCTTC.

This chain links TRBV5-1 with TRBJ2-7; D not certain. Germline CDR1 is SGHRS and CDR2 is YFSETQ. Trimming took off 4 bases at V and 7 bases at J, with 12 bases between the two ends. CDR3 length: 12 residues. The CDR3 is CASSLLADEQYF. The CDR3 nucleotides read TGCGCCAGCAGCCTTCTTGCAGATGAGCAGTACTTC.

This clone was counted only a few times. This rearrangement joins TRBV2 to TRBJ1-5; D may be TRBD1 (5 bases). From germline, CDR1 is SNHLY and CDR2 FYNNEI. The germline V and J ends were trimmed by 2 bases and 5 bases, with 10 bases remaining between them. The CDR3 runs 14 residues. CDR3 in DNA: TGTGCCAGCAGTGAATGGGGGGTGGATCAGCCCCAGCATTTT. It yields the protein CASSEWGVDQPQHF.